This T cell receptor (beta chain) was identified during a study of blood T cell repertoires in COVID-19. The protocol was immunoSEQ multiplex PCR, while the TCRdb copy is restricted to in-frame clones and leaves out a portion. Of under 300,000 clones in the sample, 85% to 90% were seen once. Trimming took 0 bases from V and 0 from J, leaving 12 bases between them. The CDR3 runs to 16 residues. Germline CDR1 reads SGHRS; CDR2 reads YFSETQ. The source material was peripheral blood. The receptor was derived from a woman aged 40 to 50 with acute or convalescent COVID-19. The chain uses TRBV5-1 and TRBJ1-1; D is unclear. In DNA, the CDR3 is TGCGCCAGCAGCTTGGCGCTACCCGGGGTGAACACTGAAGCTTTCTTT. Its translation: CASSLALPGVNTEAFF.